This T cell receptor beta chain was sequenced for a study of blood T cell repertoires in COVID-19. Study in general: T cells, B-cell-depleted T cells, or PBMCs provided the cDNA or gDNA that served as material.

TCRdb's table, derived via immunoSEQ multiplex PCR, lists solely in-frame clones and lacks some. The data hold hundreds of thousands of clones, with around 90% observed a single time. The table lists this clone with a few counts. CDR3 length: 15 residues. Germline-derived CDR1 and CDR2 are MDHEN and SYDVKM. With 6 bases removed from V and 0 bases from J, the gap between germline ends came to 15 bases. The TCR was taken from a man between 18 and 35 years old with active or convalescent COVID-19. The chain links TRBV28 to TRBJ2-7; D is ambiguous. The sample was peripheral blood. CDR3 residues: CASSSYRSRSYEQYF. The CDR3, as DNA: TGTGCCAGCAGCTCCTACCGGAGTCGCTCCTACGAGCAGTACTTC.